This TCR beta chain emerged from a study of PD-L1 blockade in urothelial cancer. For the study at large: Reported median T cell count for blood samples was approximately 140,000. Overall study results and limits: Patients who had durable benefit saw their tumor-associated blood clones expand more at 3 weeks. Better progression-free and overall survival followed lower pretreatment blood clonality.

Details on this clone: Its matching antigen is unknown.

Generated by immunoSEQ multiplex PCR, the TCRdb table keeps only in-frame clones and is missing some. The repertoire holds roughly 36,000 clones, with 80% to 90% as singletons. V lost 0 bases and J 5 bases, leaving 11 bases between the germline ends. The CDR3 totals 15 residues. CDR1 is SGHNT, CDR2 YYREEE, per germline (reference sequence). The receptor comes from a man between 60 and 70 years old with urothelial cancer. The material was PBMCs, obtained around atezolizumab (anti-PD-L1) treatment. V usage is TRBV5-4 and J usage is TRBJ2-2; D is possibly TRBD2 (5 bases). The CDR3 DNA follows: TGTGCCAGCAGCTTGGATCCTAGGAGGACCGGGGAGCTGTTTTTT. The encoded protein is CASSLDPRRTGELFF.